The source of this T cell receptor beta chain is a study of CD8+CD57+ T cells in acquired aplastic anemia. Study information: Yields of DNA that came from sorted CD4+ and CD8+ cells averaged approximately 3.5 ug. On average, healthy donors gave 10 million to 14 million reads for CD4+ cells.

Whole-study results and caveats: Significance was not reached for CD8+ Simpson's diversity between patients and controls. Patients and controls shared approximately 30 CD8+ CDR3 sequences.

The table lists this clonotype with a few counts. Its specificity is not known. Template material for TCR beta VDJ and CDR3 profiling consisted of genomic DNA. TCRdb passed the reads through MiXCR, listing each CDR3 protein once. This table has roughly 170,000 distinct CDR3 sequences, about 60% appearing once. CDR1 is MNHEY and CDR2 is SMNVEV in the germline V gene (reference sequence). The junction had 4 bases not matched to a gene; V was cut back by 2 bases and J by 7 bases. The CDR3 contains 15 residues. This clonotype was sampled from a human donor in good health. The sequenced sample was sorted CD4+, CD8+, or CD8+CD57+ T cells (not recorded which) from PBMCs. This rearrangement joins TRBV27 to TRBJ2-7, with 14 nucleotides matching TRBD2. The CDR3 sequence is CASSLQGTSGSEQYF. DNA of the CDR3: TGTGCCAGCAGTTTACAGGGGACTAGCGGGAGTGAGCAGTACTTC.